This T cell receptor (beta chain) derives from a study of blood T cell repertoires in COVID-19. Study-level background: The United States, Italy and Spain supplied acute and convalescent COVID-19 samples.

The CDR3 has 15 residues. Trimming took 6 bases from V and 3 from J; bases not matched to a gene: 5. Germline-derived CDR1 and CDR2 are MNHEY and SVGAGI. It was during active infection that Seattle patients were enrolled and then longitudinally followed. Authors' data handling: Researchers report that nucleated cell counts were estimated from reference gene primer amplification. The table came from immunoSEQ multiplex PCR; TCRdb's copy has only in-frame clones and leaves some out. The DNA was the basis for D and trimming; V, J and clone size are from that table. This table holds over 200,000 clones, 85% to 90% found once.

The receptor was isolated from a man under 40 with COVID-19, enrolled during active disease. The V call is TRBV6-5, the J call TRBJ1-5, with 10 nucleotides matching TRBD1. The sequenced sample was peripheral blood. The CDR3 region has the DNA TGTGCCAGCAGCCCGGGACAGGGGTACAATCAGCCCCAGCATTTT. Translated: CASSPGQGYNQPQHF.